The 22 T cell receptor beta chains given below trace back to one sample, sequenced in a study of shared clonotypes between healthy human individuals. Using immunoSEQ multiplex PCR, the repertoire was profiled, and TCRdb retains in-frame clones only, with some absent. The table records just under 95,000 clones, about 70% of them present only once. The sample consisted of memory CD8+ T cells sorted from blood. Documented subset: CD45RO+ cells pooled with CCR7-negative TemRA cells. The receptor set was obtained from a man between 25 and 39 years old in good health.

This chain links TRBV5-1 with TRBJ2-5, with TRBD1 identical over 7 bases. CDR1 SGHRS and CDR2 YFSETQ come from the germline V gene. The CDR3 runs 15 residues. V lost 1 base to trimming and J lost 0 bases; unmatched junction nucleotides: 3. The CDR3: CASSLMGQHQETQYF. CDR3 in DNA: TGCGCCAGCAGCTTGATGGGACAGCACCAAGAGACCCAGTACTTC.

This chain connects TRBV5-4 to TRBJ2-7, with 12 bases identical to TRBD2. The V segment lost 4 bases and the J segment 5 bases; nucleotides outside the gene matches: 4. The germline V gene has CDR1 SGHNT and CDR2 YYREEE (reference sequence). The CDR3 has 14 residues. The CDR3 DNA sequence: TGTGCCAGCAGCCGACTAGCGGGAGAACACGAGCAGTACTTC. Protein sequence: CASSRLAGEHEQYF.

This rearrangement joins TRBV5-1 to TRBJ2-1; TRBD2 is a possible D gene (5 bases). V lost 4 bases and J 0 bases, leaving 14 bases between the germline ends. Germline loops: CDR1 SGHRS, CDR2 YFSETQ. CDR3 length equals 16 residues. CDR3 DNA: TGCGCCAGCAGCCAAGCGGAATTGAGCTCCTACAATGAGCAGTTCTTC. Its translation is CASSQAELSSYNEQFF.

The rearrangement links TRBV11-2 to TRBJ2-7; the D gene could be TRBD1 or TRBD2 (5 bases each). The CDR3 covers 14 residues. The germline V gene has CDR1 SGHAT and CDR2 FQNNGV. Trimming took 4 bases from V and 2 from J, leaving 12 bases between them. The CDR3 protein is CASSYGTEAYEQYF. The CDR3 nucleotides read TGTGCCAGCAGCTATGGGACCGAAGCCTACGAGCAGTACTTC.

The chain links TRBV9 to TRBJ2-2; unclear D gene. V was cut by 0 bases and J by 5 bases, with 14 bases left in between. The germline V gene has CDR1 SGDLS and CDR2 YYNGEE. The CDR3 is 16 residues long. The CDR3 reads CASSVDDPAYTGELFF. CDR3 DNA: TGTGCCAGCAGCGTAGATGATCCAGCGTATACCGGGGAGCTGTTTTTT.

The V call is TRBV25-1, the J call TRBJ1-1; the D gene is possibly TRBD1 (6 bases). Germline V gene lookup returns CDR1 MGHDK and CDR2 SYGVNS. The ends were cut back, 3 bases at V and 6 bases at J, with 23 bases in the middle. The CDR3 runs to 17 residues. The CDR3 DNA is TGTGCCAGCAGTGACAGCGACCGGGGCCCCGGGGGCGCTGAAGCTTTCTTT. Amino acids: CASSDSDRGPGGAEAFF.

This clone was detected ten times or more. The rearrangement links TRBV7-8 to TRBJ2-1; D gene unclear. V lost 2 bases, J lost 1 base, and 6 bases lay in between. CDR1 and CDR2 from the germline V gene are SGHVS and FQNEAQ. The CDR3 length is 14 residues. The DNA of the CDR3 is TGTGCCAGCAGCTTATGGGCATCCTACAATGAGCAGTTCTTC. The encoded protein is CASSLWASYNEQFF.

The chain combines TRBV5-1 with TRBJ2-2; TRBD2 aligns across 8 bases. In germline, CDR1 is SGHRS, CDR2 YFSETQ. This CDR3 is 16 amino acids long. The J segment lost 6 bases and the V segment lost 0 bases, leaving 7 bases of the junction unmatched. CDR3 amino acids: CASSLGASGFSGELFF. CDR3 nucleotide sequence: TGCGCCAGCAGCTTGGGGGCTAGCGGGTTCTCCGGGGAGCTGTTTTTT.

This sequence joins TRBV29-1 and TRBJ1-2, with unresolved D. Germline-derived CDR1 and CDR2 are SQVTM and ANQGSEA. Trimming pared 7 bases from V and 8 bases from J, leaving 11 bases between. The CDR3 covers 10 residues. The CDR3 sequence is CSAGMPGYTF. CDR3 nucleotides: TGCAGCGCAGGAATGCCCGGCTACACCTTC.

The CDR3 is CASRLPGAGNEQFF. The CDR3 DNA reads as TGTGCCAGCAGGTTACCAGGGGCGGGTAATGAGCAGTTCTTC. J is TRBJ2-1 and V is TRBV27; perhaps TRBD1 as D (6 bases). The CDR3 is 14 residues long. Trimming stripped 6 bases from V and 7 bases from J, with 16 bases between. Germline CDR1 and CDR2: MNHEY and SMNVEV (reference sequence).

This clone was seen more than once but under ten times. The V call is TRBV5-1, the J call TRBJ2-1; 9 nucleotides agree with TRBD2. Trimming at V came to 4 bases and at J to 5 bases, leaving 7 bases not matched to a gene. The CDR3 is 15 residues long. CDR1 is SGHRS, CDR2 YFSETQ, per germline. The CDR3 coding sequence is TGCGCCAGCAGCCTGTTAGCGGGAGTCAACAATGAGCAGTTCTTC. Residues: CASSLLAGVNNEQFF.

V gene TRBV5-4 combines with J gene TRBJ1-3; D remains ambiguous. The germline V gene encodes CDR1 SGHNT and CDR2 YYREEE (reference sequence). Trimming cost V 2 bases and J 4 bases, with 7 bases left between them. CDR3 length: 13 residues. DNA for the CDR3: TGTGCCAGCAGCTTTACCGGCGGAAACACCATATATTTT. Translated: CASSFTGGNTIYF.

Details on this clone: A far bigger clonotype differs at one base, so this is likely a read error. The chain is built from TRBV11-2 and TRBJ1-1; maybe TRBD1 (5 bases). V lost 5 bases to trimming and J lost 4 bases, with 11 bases between them. Germline V gives CDR1 SGHAT, CDR2 FQNNGV. The CDR3 has 13 amino acids. CDR3 coding DNA: TGTGCCAGCAGCCCTACAGGTCTCACTGAAGCTTTCTTT. Its protein product is CASSPTGLTEAFF. The full variable domain, completed using reference TRBV11-2 and TRBJ1-1, is EAGVAQSPRYKIIEKRQSVAFWCNPISGHATLYWYQQILGQGPKLLIQFQNNGVVDDSQLPKDRFSAERLKGVDSTLKIQPAKLEDSAVYLCASSPTGLTEAFFGQGTRLTVV.

This chain connects TRBV28 to TRBJ2-7, with D unresolved. This CDR3 contains 12 residues. V was pared by 3 bases and J by 2 bases, with 5 bases between. CDR1 is MDHEN, CDR2 SYDVKM, per germline. The CDR3 DNA reads as TGTGCCAGCAGTTTTTCCACCTACGAGCAGTACTTC. Its protein product is CASSFSTYEQYF.

This clone has a count of ten or more. This rearrangement joins TRBV7-8 to TRBJ2-7; 7 bases align to TRBD1. The CDR3 is 15 amino acids. Trimming at V came to 2 bases and at J to 3 bases, leaving 7 bases not matched to a gene. Looked up from germline, CDR1 is SGHVS and CDR2 is FQNEAQ. The CDR3 here is CASSLPPGQVYEQYF. CDR3 DNA sequence: TGTGCCAGCAGCTTACCACCAGGACAGGTCTACGAGCAGTACTTC.

CDR3 protein: CASRYTSVDNEKLFF. In DNA form, the CDR3 reads TGCGCCAGCAGGTATACCTCCGTAGATAATGAAAAACTGTTTTTT. This rearrangement joins TRBV10-2 to TRBJ1-4; D is unresolved. The V end was cut by 6 bases, the J end by 4 bases, with 15 bases between. From germline, CDR1 is WSHSY and CDR2 SAAADI. The CDR3 consists of 15 residues.

This clone was counted once. This chain uses TRBV30 with TRBJ1-5; D uncertain. V lost 8 bases, J lost 4 bases, and 12 bases lay in between. Per the germline V gene, CDR1 is GTSNPN and CDR2 is SVGIG (reference sequence). The CDR3 runs to 12 residues. This CDR3 is CAVRVLNQPQHF. CDR3 bases: TGTGCCGTGAGGGTGTTAAATCAGCCCCAGCATTTT.

The chain carries TRBV25-1 and TRBJ2-7, with D perhaps TRBD1 or TRBD2 (5 bases each). CDR1 MGHDK and CDR2 SYGVNS come from the germline V gene. Trimming cost V 4 bases and J 4 bases, with 17 bases left between them. The CDR3 covers 15 residues. This CDR3 reads CASSGGAEYGYEQYF. DNA of the CDR3: TGTGCCAGCAGTGGAGGGGCGGAATACGGTTACGAGCAGTACTTC.

With respect to this clone: This CDR3 is also generated by other DNA sequences in the sample. The CDR3 region is CASSLEGYSNQPQHF. The CDR3 DNA sequence: TGTGCCAGCAGCTTAGAAGGATATAGCAATCAGCCCCAGCATTTT. The chain is built from TRBV7-2 and TRBJ1-5; no firm D call. This CDR3 region has 15 residues. The V end lost 1 base, the J end lost 0 bases, and 7 bases lay between the germline ends. The germline V gene has CDR1 SGHTA and CDR2 FQGNSA.

The rearrangement joins TRBV19 to TRBJ2-1, with TRBD2 matching 9 bases. The V gene end was trimmed by 5 bases and the J gene end by 6 bases; junction bases not matched to a gene: 11. This CDR3 spans 16 amino acids. Germline CDR1 and CDR2: LNHDA and SQIVND (reference sequence). The CDR3 loop reads CASSLGTSRSGNEQFF. The CDR3 coding sequence is TGTGCCAGTAGTTTAGGGACTAGCAGGTCGGGCAATGAGCAGTTCTTC.

This clone was detected once. This rearrangement joins TRBV2 to TRBJ2-3; D is undetermined. The CDR3 runs to 13 residues. The germline V and J ends were trimmed by 3 bases and 4 bases, with 8 bases remaining between them. Germline lookup yields CDR1 SNHLY and CDR2 FYNNEI. CDR3 protein: CASSDSISDTQYF. Written as DNA, the CDR3 is TGTGCCAGCAGTGATAGCATTTCAGATACGCAGTATTTT. Variable domain in full (rest from reference TRBV2 and TRBJ2-3): EPEVTQTPSHQVTQMGQEVILRCVPISNHLYFYWYRQILGQKVEFLVSFYNNEISEKSEIFDDQFSVERPDGSNFTLKIRSTKLEDSAMYFCASSDSISDTQYFGPGTRLTVL.

This clone showed up many times. This chain connects TRBV7-2 to TRBJ2-2, with TRBD2 as a possible D gene (6 bases). V gave up 1 base and J gave up 7 bases, with 10 bases separating them. In germline, CDR1 is SGHTA, CDR2 FQGNSA. The CDR3 is 14 amino acids. CDR3 in amino acids: CASSLVTSFGELFF. The CDR3 nucleotides are TGTGCCAGCAGCTTAGTTACTAGCTTCGGGGAGCTGTTTTTT.